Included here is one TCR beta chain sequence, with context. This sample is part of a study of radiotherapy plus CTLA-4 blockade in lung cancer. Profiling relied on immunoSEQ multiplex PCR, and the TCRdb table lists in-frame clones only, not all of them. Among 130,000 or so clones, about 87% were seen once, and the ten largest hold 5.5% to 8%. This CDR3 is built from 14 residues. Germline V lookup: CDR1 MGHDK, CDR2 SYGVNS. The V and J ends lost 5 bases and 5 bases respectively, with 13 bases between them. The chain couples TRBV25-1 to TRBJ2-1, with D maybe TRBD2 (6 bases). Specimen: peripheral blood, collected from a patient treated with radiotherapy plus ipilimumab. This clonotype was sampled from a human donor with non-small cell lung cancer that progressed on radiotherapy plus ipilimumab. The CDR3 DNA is TGTGCCAGCAGTCGGCGGGAAGGTGACAATGAGCAGTTCTTC. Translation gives CASSRREGDNEQFF.